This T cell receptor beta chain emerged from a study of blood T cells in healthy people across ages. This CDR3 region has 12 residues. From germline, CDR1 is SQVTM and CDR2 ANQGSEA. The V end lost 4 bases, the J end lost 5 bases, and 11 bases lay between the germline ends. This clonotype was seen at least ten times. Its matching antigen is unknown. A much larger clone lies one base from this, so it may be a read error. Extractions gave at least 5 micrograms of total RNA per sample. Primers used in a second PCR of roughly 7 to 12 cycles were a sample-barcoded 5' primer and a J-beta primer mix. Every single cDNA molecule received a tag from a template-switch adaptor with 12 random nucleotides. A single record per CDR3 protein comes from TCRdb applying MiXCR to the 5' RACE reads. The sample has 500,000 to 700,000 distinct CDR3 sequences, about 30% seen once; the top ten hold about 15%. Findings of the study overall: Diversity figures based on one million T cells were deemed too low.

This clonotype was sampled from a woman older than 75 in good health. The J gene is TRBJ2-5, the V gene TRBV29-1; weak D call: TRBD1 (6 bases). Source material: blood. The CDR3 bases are TGCAGCGTTGTTACAGGGAGCGAGACCCAGTACTTC. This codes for CSVVTGSETQYF.